A selection of T cell receptor beta chains follows, all from one sample in a study of blood T cell repertoires in COVID-19. Generated by immunoSEQ multiplex PCR, the TCRdb table keeps only in-frame clones and is missing some. The profile covers about 140,000 clones, with approximately 88% appearing a single time and roughly a tenth taken by the ten largest. Sequences were obtained from peripheral blood. The receptors derive from a man aged 60-69 years with active or convalescent COVID-19. CDR3s include the opening cysteine and the closing phenylalanine or tryptophan. A D gene is named only where the DNA matches it firmly. The size field is filled for only some rows; it gives once, few, many or a size class.

>.|.|TRBV15|TRBJ1-3
CATSRDFGTGNTIYF
TGTGCCACCAGCAGAGATTTCGGGACAGGAAACACCATATATTTT
>.|.|TRBV28|TRBJ1-5
CASSHNQPQHF
TGTGCCAGCAGTCATAATCAGCCCCAGCATTTT
>TRBD1|.|TRBV4-1|TRBJ2-7
CASSPGQGARYEQYF
TGCGCCAGCAGCCCGGGACAGGGGGCTAGGTACGAGCAGTACTTC
>.|.|TRBV20-1|TRBJ1-4
CSASYSGEEKLFF
TGCAGTGCTAGTTATTCAGGGGAAGAAAAACTGTTTTTT
>TRBD1|.|TRBV28|TRBJ1-5
CAGSPGQGLQPQHF
TGTGCCGGATCCCCGGGACAGGGTTTACAGCCCCAGCATTTT
>TRBD1|.|TRBV4-3|TRBJ2-7
CASSLSTGGRYEQYF
TGCGCCAGCAGCCTCTCGACAGGGGGCAGGTACGAGCAGTACTTC
>.|.|TRBV15|TRBJ1-1
CATSPGENTEAFF
TGTGCCACCAGTCCAGGGGAGAACACTGAAGCTTTCTTT
>TRBD1|.|TRBV16|TRBJ1-2
CASSQKSGGYGYTF
TGTGCCAGCAGCCAAAAGTCAGGGGGCTATGGCTACACCTTC
>TRBD2|.|TRBV27|TRBJ2-1
CASSFIQRGYNEQFF
TGTGCCAGCAGTTTTATCCAGCGGGGATACAATGAGCAGTTCTTC
>.|.|TRBV28|TRBJ2-7
CASSLSPSEQYF
TGTGCCAGCAGTTTGTCCCCTTCCGAGCAGTACTTC
>TRBD2|once|TRBV7-9|TRBJ2-3
CASTPGGDFTDTQYF
TGTGCCAGCACCCCGGGGGGGGATTTCACAGATACGCAGTATTTT
>.|.|TRBV5-1|TRBJ2-5
CASSLKVKGGGETQYF
TGCGCCAGCAGCTTGAAGGTGAAGGGTGGAGGAGAGACCCAGTACTTC
>.|.|TRBV5-4|TRBJ1-2
CASSLYSANYGYTF
TGTGCCAGCAGCTTGTACAGTGCTAACTATGGCTACACCTTC
>.|.|TRBV19|TRBJ2-7
CASSMRDLYEQYF
TGTGCCAGTAGTATGCGGGACCTCTACGAGCAGTACTTC
>TRBD1|.|TRBV25-1|TRBJ2-7
CASSLTGGYEQYF
TGTGCCAGCAGTCTAACAGGGGGCTACGAGCAGTACTTC
>TRBD2|few|TRBV4-1|TRBJ2-1
CASSQPGTSGEQFF
TGCGCCAGCAGCCAACCCGGGACTAGCGGTGAGCAGTTCTTC
>.|.|TRBV15|TRBJ2-3
CATGALRTDTQYF
TGTGCCACCGGGGCCCTTCGCACAGATACGCAGTATTTT
>TRBD1|.|TRBV6-2/TRBV6-3|TRBJ2-7
CASSYGGTGGGEQYF
TGTGCCAGCAGTTACGGCGGGACAGGGGGGGGCGAGCAGTACTTC
>.|.|TRBV21-1|TRBJ2-7
CASVSPHGPRGYEQYF
TGTGCCAGCGTCAGCCCCCACGGTCCCAGGGGCTACGAGCAGTACTTC
>.|once|TRBV4-1|TRBJ1-4
CASSHRRGQRDNEKLFF
TGCGCCAGCAGCCATAGGCGCGGACAGCGCGATAATGAAAAACTGTTTTTT
>TRBD1|.|TRBV19|TRBJ1-1
CASSWGTGNTEAFF
TGTGCCAGTAGTTGGGGGACAGGGAACACTGAAGCTTTCTTT
>.|.|TRBV18|TRBJ2-7
CASSPPTDRDEQYF
TGTGCCAGCTCACCACCTACGGACAGAGACGAGCAGTACTTC
>TRBD1|.|TRBV25-1|TRBJ1-1
CASSEYKGQVLF
TGTGCCAGCAGTGAATATAAGGGACAGGTACTATTT
>TRBD2|.|TRBV11-3|TRBJ2-3
CASSLGAGGTSTDTQYF
TGTGCCAGCAGCTTAGGAGCGGGAGGGACTAGCACAGATACGCAGTATTTT
>.|.|TRBV2|TRBJ2-7
CASTPSSYEQYF
TGTGCCAGCACCCCCAGCTCCTACGAGCAGTACTTC
>TRBD1|.|TRBV28|TRBJ2-1
CASSLSGQGIYNEQFF
TGTGCCAGCAGTTTATCAGGACAGGGGATCTACAATGAGCAGTTCTTC
>.|.|TRBV5-1|TRBJ1-4
CASSFQAGEKLFF
TGCGCCAGCAGCTTTCAGGCGGGTGAAAAACTGTTTTTT
>.|.|TRBV11-2|TRBJ2-7
CASSSGTLGQYF
TGTGCCAGCAGCTCCGGAACCCTAGGGCAGTACTTC
>TRBD1|.|TRBV6-6|TRBJ2-7
CASNGQGIYEQYF
TGTGCCAGCAATGGACAGGGGATCTACGAGCAGTACTTC
>TRBD1|.|TRBV2|TRBJ1-5
CASSPPGQGSGPQHF
TGTGCCAGCAGTCCGCCGGGACAGGGCTCAGGGCCCCAGCATTTT
>.|.|TRBV12-3/TRBV12-4|TRBJ2-5
CASSSRAETQYF
TGTGCCAGCAGTAGCAGGGCAGAGACCCAGTACTTC
>TRBD2|once|TRBV18|TRBJ2-7
CASSPPGTKYEQYF
TGTGCCAGCTCACCACCTGGGACTAAATACGAGCAGTACTTC
>TRBD1|.|TRBV7-9|TRBJ2-7
CASSYPPGDRGSEQYF
TGTGCCAGCAGCTACCCCCCCGGGGACAGGGGAAGCGAGCAGTACTTC
>.|.|TRBV6-5|TRBJ2-2
CASSRQGLITGELFF
TGTGCCAGCAGCCGCCAGGGACTCATCACCGGGGAGCTGTTTTTT
>TRBD1|.|TRBV2|TRBJ2-5
CASSVGTGAYQETQYF
TGTGCCAGCAGTGTAGGGACAGGGGCGTACCAAGAGACCCAGTACTTC
>.|once|TRBV18|TRBJ1-1
CASSAGATAEAFF
TGTGCCAGCTCAGCGGGGGCCACCGCTGAAGCTTTCTTT
>.|.|TRBV20-1|TRBJ1-2
CSASHLSGYTF
TGCAGTGCTAGTCATCTATCCGGCTACACCTTC
>TRBD2|once|TRBV10-3|TRBJ2-3
CATQAGASTDTQYF
TGTGCCACTCAAGCGGGGGCGAGCACAGATACGCAGTATTTT
>.|few|TRBV12-3/TRBV12-4|TRBJ1-1
CASTLQMNTEAFF
TGTGCCAGCACCCTACAGATGAACACTGAAGCTTTCTTT
>TRBD1|.|TRBV19|TRBJ2-7
CASSPDRGRSYEQYF
TGTGCCAGTAGTCCGGACAGGGGGCGATCCTACGAGCAGTACTTC